A selection of T cell receptor beta chains follows, all from one sample in a study of blood T cell repertoires in COVID-19. Clones were sequenced by immunoSEQ multiplex PCR, and TCRdb holds only the in-frame ones, with some missing. Among roughly 140,000 clones listed, 85% to 90% were seen once. The specimen was peripheral blood. These receptors were taken from a middle-aged woman with acute or convalescent COVID-19. CDR3s include the opening cysteine and the closing phenylalanine or tryptophan. A D gene is named only where the DNA matches it firmly. Expanded clones get a size class; other rows say once, few or many, or leave the size out.

clone size,J gene,D gene,V gene,CDR3 protein,CDR3 DNA
NA,TRBJ1-6,NA,TRBV27,CASRLKGGFSYNSPLHF,TGTGCCAGCAGACTAAAAGGGGGATTCTCCTATAATTCACCCCTCCACTTT
NA,TRBJ2-1,TRBD2,TRBV10-3,CAINLGTSASGEQFF,TGTGCCATCAACTTGGGGACTAGCGCTAGCGGTGAGCAGTTCTTC
NA,TRBJ1-1,NA,TRBV5-1,CASSLDRLNTEAFF,TGCGCCAGCAGCTTGGACAGGCTGAACACTGAAGCTTTCTTT
NA,TRBJ1-4,NA,TRBV5-4,CASSLAAGGSEKLFF,TGTGCCAGCAGCTTGGCCGCGGGGGGGAGTGAAAAACTGTTTTTT
NA,TRBJ2-7,TRBD2,TRBV6-5,CASSLAGVYEQYF,TGTGCCAGCAGTCTAGCGGGAGTCTACGAGCAGTACTTC
NA,TRBJ1-1,NA,TRBV18,CASSGLLDTEAFF,TGTGCCAGCTCAGGACTTCTTGACACTGAAGCTTTCTTT
NA,TRBJ1-2,TRBD1,TRBV3-1/TRBV3-2,CASSQDPTGYLSYTF,TGTGCCAGCAGCCAGGACCCGACAGGGTATTTGAGCTACACCTTC
NA,TRBJ1-3,NA,TRBV6-1,CASSEVGLAGNTIYF,TGTGCCAGCAGTGAAGTTGGGCTCGCTGGAAACACCATATATTTT
NA,TRBJ2-3,TRBD2,TRBV6-6,CASSQLAGSPDPTDTQYF,TGTGCCAGCAGTCAACTAGCGGGGTCACCAGACCCCACAGATACGCAGTATTTT
NA,TRBJ2-7,NA,TRBV10-3,CAISEYENLYEQYF,TGTGCCATCAGTGAGTATGAGAACCTGTACGAGCAGTACTTC
NA,TRBJ2-2,TRBD1,TRBV19,CASLGQGASGELFF,TGTGCCAGTCTCGGACAGGGGGCGTCCGGGGAGCTGTTTTTT
NA,TRBJ1-6,NA,TRBV18,CASSPRSRSSYNSPLHF,TGTGCCAGCTCACCTAGGTCGAGGAGCTCCTATAATTCACCCCTCCACTTT
NA,TRBJ2-7,NA,TRBV2,CASSDGQGFYEQYF,TGTGCCAGCAGTGACGGACAAGGCTTCTACGAGCAGTACTTC
NA,TRBJ2-3,NA,TRBV3-1/TRBV3-2,CASSQAQTDTQYF,TGTGCCAGCAGCCAAGCCCAGACAGATACGCAGTATTTT
NA,TRBJ2-5,TRBD1,TRBV19,CASSESGGQETQYF,TGTGCCAGTAGCGAATCAGGGGGCCAAGAGACCCAGTACTTC
NA,TRBJ1-1,TRBD1,TRBV30,CAWTARHRGFTEAFF,TGTGCCTGGACCGCCCGCCACAGGGGTTTCACTGAAGCTTTCTTT
NA,TRBJ2-1,TRBD2,TRBV2,CASSDRLAGFSYNEQFF,TGTGCCAGCAGTGACAGACTAGCGGGGTTCTCCTACAATGAGCAGTTCTTC
NA,TRBJ2-3,TRBD2,TRBV19,CASSEAHQTSGPADTQYF,TGTGCCAGTAGCGAAGCCCACCAAACTAGCGGGCCTGCAGATACGCAGTATTTT
once,TRBJ1-5,TRBD1,TRBV7-9,CASSLGQGPVRPQHF,TGTGCCAGCAGCTTAGGACAGGGGCCGGTCCGGCCCCAGCATTTT
NA,TRBJ2-1,NA,TRBV4-2,CASSLELAGARQNEQFF,TGTGCCAGCAGCCTAGAGCTTGCGGGGGCAAGGCAAAATGAGCAGTTCTTC
NA,TRBJ1-1,NA,TRBV19,CASSGQMNTEAFF,TGTGCCAGTAGTGGTCAGATGAACACTGAAGCTTTCTTT
NA,TRBJ1-2,TRBD1,TRBV14,CASSRRDRGWGGYTF,TGTGCCAGCAGCCGCCGGGACAGGGGATGGGGTGGCTACACCTTC
NA,TRBJ2-1,NA,TRBV28,CASSFSRDARGNEQFF,TGTGCCAGCAGTTTCTCGCGGGACGCCCGGGGCAATGAGCAGTTCTTC
NA,TRBJ1-1,NA,TRBV27,CASSYTGPSGAFF,TGTGCCAGCAGTTACACAGGCCCATCGGGAGCTTTCTTT
NA,TRBJ2-1,TRBD2,TRBV24-1,CATRTAGLAGEQFF,TGTGCCACCAGAACCGCGGGACTAGCGGGGGAGCAGTTCTTC
NA,TRBJ2-3,NA,TRBV27,CASSSPFTDTQYF,TGTGCCAGCAGTTCTCCTTTCACAGATACGCAGTATTTT
NA,TRBJ2-1,TRBD2,TRBV11-3,CASSGLAGSNEQFF,TGTGCCAGCTCGGGACTAGCGGGAAGTAATGAGCAGTTCTTC
NA,TRBJ1-5,NA,TRBV28,CASSVPGAQPQHF,TGTGCCAGCAGCGTACCAGGGGCACAGCCCCAGCATTTT
NA,TRBJ2-1,NA,TRBV29-1,CSVAPTPAPYNEQFF,TGCAGCGTTGCCCCGACTCCCGCACCCTACAATGAGCAGTTCTTC
NA,TRBJ1-6,NA,TRBV3-1/TRBV3-2,CASSQVGTGNSPLHF,TGTGCCAGCAGCCAAGTAGGGACTGGAAATTCACCCCTCCACTTT
NA,TRBJ2-1,TRBD2,TRBV7-6,CASSPLAGSYNEQFF,TGTGCCAGCAGCCCACTAGCGGGGTCCTACAATGAGCAGTTCTTC
NA,TRBJ2-1,NA,TRBV27,CASSSNKWTFYNEQFF,TGTGCCAGCAGTTCAAACAAGTGGACATTCTACAATGAGCAGTTCTTC
NA,TRBJ2-3,NA,TRBV30,CAWSGVAEGTDTQYF,TGTGCCTGGAGTGGGGTAGCGGAAGGGACAGATACGCAGTATTTT
NA,TRBJ1-5,TRBD1,TRBV2,CASSSPERDRGFFGNQPQHF,TGTGCCAGCAGTTCCCCCGAACGGGACAGGGGTTTTTTCGGCAATCAGCCCCAGCATTTT
NA,TRBJ2-2,NA,TRBV11-3,CASSLGTDLNGELFF,TGTGCCAGCAGCTTAGGGACAGACCTAAACGGGGAGCTGTTTTTT
NA,TRBJ1-2,NA,TRBV5-1,CASSLDWLRYTF,TGCGCCAGCAGCTTGGACTGGTTGCGCTACACCTTC
NA,TRBJ2-1,TRBD2,TRBV27,CASSELAGVHNEQFF,TGTGCCAGCAGCGAACTAGCGGGAGTACACAATGAGCAGTTCTTC
NA,TRBJ1-1,TRBD1,TRBV27,CASSLGTGEEAFF,TGTGCCAGCAGTTTAGGGACAGGGGAGGAAGCTTTCTTT
NA,TRBJ2-7,TRBD2,TRBV6-5,CASSYKLAGGSYEQYF,TGTGCCAGCAGTTACAAACTAGCGGGAGGGTCCTACGAGCAGTACTTC
NA,TRBJ2-3,TRBD1,TRBV6-5,CASSFDRADTQYF,TGTGCCAGCAGTTTTGACAGGGCAGATACGCAGTATTTT
NA,TRBJ1-1,TRBD1,TRBV28,CASSFDRVAAFF,TGTGCCAGCAGTTTCGACAGGGTAGCAGCTTTCTTT
NA,TRBJ1-1,NA,TRBV5-5,CASSLWANTEAFF,TGTGCCAGCAGCTTGTGGGCGAACACTGAAGCTTTCTTT
NA,TRBJ2-7,NA,TRBV7-2,CASSLGLDYEQYF,TGTGCCAGCAGCTTAGGACTTGACTACGAGCAGTACTTC
NA,TRBJ1-1,NA,TRBV6-4,CASSEIPGVTEAFF,TGTGCCAGCAGTGAAATCCCGGGGGTGACTGAAGCTTTCTTT
NA,TRBJ1-1,NA,TRBV2,CASSLGRENTEAFF,TGTGCCAGCAGTCTGGGCAGGGAGAACACTGAAGCTTTCTTT
NA,TRBJ2-7,TRBD1,TRBV2,CASSAGTGIYEQYF,TGTGCCAGCAGTGCCGGGACAGGGATCTACGAGCAGTACTTC
NA,TRBJ2-7,TRBD1,TRBV6-5,CASRLTGTGTKGQYF,TGTGCCAGCAGGCTCACAGGGACAGGGACTAAGGGGCAGTACTTC
NA,TRBJ1-1,NA,TRBV6-5,CASSFRSDGTEAFF,TGTGCCAGCAGTTTCCGGTCCGATGGCACTGAAGCTTTCTTT
NA,TRBJ2-6,NA,TRBV19,CATQASGANVLTF,TGTGCCACCCAAGCCTCTGGGGCCAACGTCCTGACTTTC
once,TRBJ2-1,NA,TRBV4-1,CASSHVFADEQFF,TGCGCCAGCAGCCACGTCTTTGCGGATGAGCAGTTCTTC
NA,TRBJ1-1,NA,TRBV30,CAWSVSVNTEAFF,TGTGCCTGGAGTGTATCGGTGAACACTGAAGCTTTCTTT
NA,TRBJ1-6,NA,TRBV19,CASKGEVRSPLHF,TGTGCCAGTAAGGGGGAAGTACGGTCACCCCTCCACTTT
NA,TRBJ2-7,NA,TRBV20-1,CSARGVYEQYF,TGCAGTGCTAGAGGAGTATACGAGCAGTACTTC
NA,TRBJ2-7,NA,TRBV7-4,CASSFNGGEQYF,TGTGCCAGCAGCTTCAATGGCGGCGAGCAGTACTTC
once,TRBJ1-2,TRBD1,TRBV11-2,CASSLEDRVAYGYTF,TGTGCCAGCAGCTTAGAAGACAGGGTGGCGTATGGCTACACCTTC